The 26 T cell receptor beta chains given below trace back to one sample, sequenced in a study of naive and memory T cell subsets. Amplification of ligated cDNA took four PCR rounds with SP2 and nested alpha and beta constant primers. TCRdb re-analysed the 5' RACE reads in MiXCR, keeping a single row per CDR3 protein. The repertoire includes more than 55,000 distinct CDR3 sequences, around 7.3% of them detected once, and 9.8% sits in the top ten. A UMI-containing oligonucleotide was joined by 3' ligation to the TCR cDNA template. These receptors all come from a female donor in good health.

In this sample, this clonotype turned up many times. The V call is TRBV6-6, the J call TRBJ1-5; 8 nucleotides agree with TRBD1. The CDR3 extends over 16 amino acids. The V segment lost 4 bases and the J segment 1 base; nucleotides outside the gene matches: 6. CDR1 and CDR2 (germline): MNHNY, SVGAGI (reference sequence). CDR3 DNA sequence: TGTGCCAGCAGTTTACAACAGGGGGTGAGCAATCAGCCCCAGCATTTT. It encodes CASSLQQGVSNQPQHF.

This clonotype was observed a handful of times. The V call is TRBV18, the J call TRBJ1-6; the match to TRBD1 covers 7 bases. CDR1 is KGHSH and CDR2 is LQKENI in the germline V gene. The V segment lost 6 bases and the J segment 9 bases; nucleotides outside the gene matches: 11. The CDR3 runs 15 residues. The CDR3 loop is CASSEYRDSPSPLHF. CDR3 bases: TGTGCCAGCTCCGAATACCGGGACAGCCCTTCACCCCTCCACTTT.

This chain uses TRBV5-1 with TRBJ2-1; 12 bases line up with TRBD2. This CDR3 is 19 amino acids long. J lost 5 bases, V lost 0 bases, and 12 bases had no gene match. Germline values: CDR1 SGHRS, CDR2 YFSETQ. CDR3: CASSLEASGGASVNNEQFF. The CDR3 DNA sequence: TGCGCCAGCAGCTTGGAGGCTAGCGGGGGGGCCAGCGTCAACAATGAGCAGTTCTTC.

This clonotype was found a few times. This chain uses TRBV28 with TRBJ2-6; no reliable D call. With 2 bases removed from V and 0 bases from J, the gap between germline ends came to 11 bases. This CDR3 region has 17 residues. CDR1 is MDHEN and CDR2 is SYDVKM in the germline V gene. CDR3 in DNA: TGTGCCAGCAGTTTAGCCAGTTTATACTCTGGGGCCAACGTCCTGACTTTC. Encoded protein: CASSLASLYSGANVLTF.

J is TRBJ2-1 and V is TRBV6-2 or TRBV6-3, with TRBD2 as a possible D gene (5 bases). CDR3 length equals 12 residues. V was cut by 0 bases and J by 12 bases, with 9 bases left in between. CDR1 and CDR2 from the germline V gene are MNHEY and SVGEGT. The CDR3 spells CASSYSLGWQFF. For the CDR3, the DNA is TGTGCCAGCAGTTACTCACTAGGTTGGCAGTTCTTC.

This clonotype has just a few counts. The genes are TRBV6-6 and TRBJ2-3; 8 bases line up with TRBD2. The CDR3 loop spans 13 amino acids. J was trimmed by 1 base and V by 10 bases; bases with no gene match: 4. CDR1 is MNHNY and CDR2 is SVGAGI in the germline V gene (reference sequence). The CDR3 bases are TGTGCCACCCAGCGGGGGCGCACAGATACGCAGTATTTT. As protein: CATQRGRTDTQYF.

The chain joins TRBV18 to TRBJ2-1; 10 bases are shared with TRBD1. The CDR3 totals 16 residues. Losses at the gene ends were 6 bases for V and 6 bases for J; bases not matched to a gene: 11. CDR1 KGHSH and CDR2 LQKENI come from the germline V gene. The CDR3 nucleotides read TGTGCCAGCTCGGAGATGACAGGGGGCATAGTCAATGAGCAGTTCTTC. Translated: CASSEMTGGIVNEQFF.

This clonotype came up many times. The CDR3 nucleotides are TGTGCCAGCAGTTTTAGTATGCGGGCGAATGGCTACACCTTC. Its translation is CASSFSMRANGYTF. The chain carries TRBV27 and TRBJ1-2; D call uncertain. CDR1 and CDR2 from the germline V gene are MNHEY and SMNVEV (reference sequence). The CDR3 spans 14 residues. Trimming pared 3 bases from V and 6 bases from J, leaving 14 bases between.

This clonotype occurred a few times. The chain recombines TRBV20-1 with TRBJ2-5, with 9 bases aligning to TRBD2. The V gene's germline CDR1 is DFQATT and CDR2 SNEGSKA (reference sequence). The CDR3 extends over 15 amino acids. The V and J ends lost 0 bases and 2 bases, in that order; junction bases with no gene match: 4. CDR3 protein: CSARDGAGGQETQYF. The CDR3 nucleotides read TGCAGTGCTAGAGATGGAGCGGGGGGACAAGAGACCCAGTACTTC.

This chain links TRBV28 with TRBJ2-3, with 7 bases aligning to TRBD1. Unmatched junction bases numbered 4, after V lost 6 bases and J lost 7 bases. Germline V gene sequence: CDR1 MDHEN, CDR2 SYDVKM. The CDR3 covers 12 residues. CDR3 sequence reads: CASSLTGNTQYF. In DNA form, the CDR3 reads TGTGCCAGCAGCCTGACAGGGAATACGCAGTATTTT.

This clonotype showed up just once. This sequence joins TRBV7-9 and TRBJ2-1; no clear D gene. V was clipped by 5 bases and J by 8 bases, with 13 bases between them. This CDR3 spans 13 amino acids. The germline gives CDR1 SEHNR, CDR2 FQNEAQ (reference sequence). The chain's CDR3 is CASSPPSKDEQFF. The CDR3 DNA reads TGTGCCAGCAGCCCCCCGTCCAAGGATGAGCAGTTCTTC.

This clonotype came up many times. The rearrangement joins TRBV4-3 to TRBJ1-3, with no clear D. V lost 1 base, J lost 2 bases, and 12 bases lay in between. Germline V gene lookup returns CDR1 LGHNA and CDR2 YSLEER. This CDR3 is built from 16 residues. CDR3 coding DNA: TGCGCCAGCAGCCAAGCCCCTTCCCGGGCTGGAAACACCATATATTTT. As protein: CASSQAPSRAGNTIYF.

The chain employs TRBV7-2 and TRBJ2-3, with D uncertain. Germline loops: CDR1 SGHTA, CDR2 FQGNSA. Trimming stripped 5 bases from V and 0 bases from J, with 15 bases between. There are 16 residues in the CDR3. This chain's CDR3 is CASSRPTTTSTDTQYF. In nucleotides, the CDR3 is TGTGCCAGCAGCCGTCCCACGACAACTAGCACAGATACGCAGTATTTT.

In this sample, this clonotype turned up many times. The chain joins TRBV30 to TRBJ1-2, with D tentatively TRBD1 (5 bases). Trimming left V 4 bases short and J 8 bases short, with 14 bases between. Germline assignment: CDR1 GTSNPN and CDR2 SVGIG (reference sequence). The CDR3 length is 12 residues. CDR3 nucleotides: TGTGCCTGGACACGGGCAGGGACCGGCTACACCTTC. It yields the protein CAWTRAGTGYTF.

This clonotype was counted at least ten times. CDR3 region: CASSLGTTNHQETQYF. DNA of the CDR3: TGTGCCAGCAGCTTAGGAACAACGAACCACCAAGAGACCCAGTACTTC. The V and J genes are TRBV7-8 and TRBJ2-5; D gene unclear. Germline V gene lookup returns CDR1 SGHVS and CDR2 FQNEAQ. Trimming removed 1 base from V and 0 bases from J, with 12 bases in between. The CDR3 runs to 16 residues.

By sample share, this clonotype is medium-sized. The chain combines TRBV5-1 with TRBJ1-1; D call uncertain. In germline, CDR1 is SGHRS, CDR2 YFSETQ. Trimming cost V 7 bases and J 4 bases, with 8 bases left between them. CDR3 length equals 11 residues. The CDR3 DNA reads TGCGCCAGCGGGCGGGGCACTGAAGCTTTCTTT. Protein sequence: CASGRGTEAFF.

This clonotype was observed a few times. The rearrangement links TRBV19 to TRBJ1-4; no firm D call. The CDR3 consists of 15 residues. The V and J ends lost 6 bases and 8 bases respectively, with 19 bases between them. Germline CDR1 and CDR2: LNHDA and SQIVND (reference sequence). In nucleotides, the CDR3 is TGTGCCAGTAGGGGCGGCGGGTTAGCGGGGGAAAAACTGTTTTTT. Amino acid sequence: CASRGGGLAGEKLFF.

This clonotype was detected many times. The rearrangement links TRBV13 to TRBJ1-1; D gene ambiguous. The CDR3 covers 14 residues. Trimming left V 4 bases short and J 9 bases short, with 18 bases between. Germline V gives CDR1 PRHDT, CDR2 FYEKMQ (reference sequence). The DNA of the CDR3 is TGTGCCAGCAGCTATAGGGCTTCCACACTGAAAGCTTTCTTT. It encodes CASSYRASTLKAFF.

The genes are TRBV29-1 and TRBJ2-3; 7 bases are a match to TRBD1. Looked up from germline, CDR1 is SQVTM and CDR2 is ANQGSEA. The trim removed 0 bases at V and 0 bases at J, leaving 9 bases unmatched. The CDR3 sequence is 17 residues long. CDR3 sequence reads: CSVEEVGTDRSTDTQYF. The DNA for the CDR3 is TGCAGCGTTGAAGAGGTGGGGACAGATCGTAGCACAGATACGCAGTATTTT.

In its sample, this clonotype was seen many times. V usage is TRBV28 and J usage is TRBJ2-1, with 9 nucleotides matching TRBD2. The CDR3 runs to 15 residues. J gave up 1 base and V 6 bases, and 4 bases lay outside the gene matches. Germline V gene sequence: CDR1 MDHEN, CDR2 SYDVKM. The chain's CDR3 is CASRAAGGSYNEQFF. DNA of the CDR3: TGTGCCAGCAGGGCCGCGGGGGGGTCCTACAATGAGCAGTTCTTC. The full variable domain, with the rest looked up from reference TRBV28 and TRBJ2-1, is DVKVTQSSRYLVKRTGEKVFLECVQDMDHENMFWYRQDPGLGLRLIYFSYDVKMKEKGDIPEGYSVSREKKERFSLILESASTNQTSMYLCASRAAGGSYNEQFFGPGTRLTVL.

This clonotype was recorded at least ten times. The chain employs TRBV2 and TRBJ1-1; D remains unclear. Germline lookup yields CDR1 SNHLY and CDR2 FYNNEI. The CDR3 spans 14 residues. V gave up 4 bases and J gave up 0 bases, with 9 bases separating them. The CDR3 nucleotides are TGTGCCAGCAGTGGAATAAGGATGAACACTGAAGCTTTCTTT. Residues: CASSGIRMNTEAFF.

The table lists this clonotype with a few counts. This rearrangement joins TRBV3-1 to TRBJ1-4, with 8 bases lining up with TRBD1. The V segment lost 4 bases and the J segment 7 bases; nucleotides outside the gene matches: 5. The CDR3 consists of 14 residues. Germline loops: CDR1 LGHDT, CDR2 YNNKEL (reference sequence). The CDR3 reads CASSPTGVGEKLFF. Written as DNA, the CDR3 is TGTGCCAGCAGCCCGACAGGGGTGGGTGAAAAACTGTTTTTT.

The chain uses TRBV5-1 and TRBJ2-3, with D perhaps matching TRBD1 or TRBD2 (5 bases each). This CDR3 contains 16 residues. Germline CDR1 SGHRS, CDR2 YFSETQ. Deletions cut 5 bases from V and 2 bases from J, with 18 bases between. The CDR3 is CASSIGTLTPTDTQYF. CDR3 nucleotide sequence: TGCGCCAGCAGTATTGGGACCTTAACCCCCACAGATACGCAGTATTTT.

This clonotype was detected ten times or more. The CDR3 DNA is TGTGCCAGCGGAGTAGGTAGTCCGTACGAGCAGTACTTC. It specifies CASGVGSPYEQYF. This chain uses TRBV2 with TRBJ2-7; D unclear. From germline, CDR1 is SNHLY and CDR2 FYNNEI. Trimming took 8 bases from V and 4 from J, leaving 15 bases between them. The CDR3 has 13 residues.

CDR3 sequence reads: CSASSGNNEQFF. CDR3 DNA: TGCAGTGCTAGTAGCGGGAACAATGAGCAGTTCTTC. The chain combines TRBV20-1 with TRBJ2-1; 8 bases agree with TRBD2. Germline CDR1 DFQATT, CDR2 SNEGSKA (reference sequence). Trimming removed 3 bases from V and 5 bases from J; junction bases left unmatched: 0. The CDR3 totals 12 residues.

The J gene is TRBJ1-5, the V gene TRBV21-1. TRBV21-1 is designated a pseudogene. This CDR3 is 15 amino acids long. This chain's CDR3 is CASSTVSGGNQPQHF. CDR3 DNA sequence: TGTGCCAGCAGCACAGTTAGTGGGGGCAATCAGCCCCAGCATTTT.